The clone carrying this T cell receptor beta chain was detected a few times. This record comes from a study of blood T cells in healthy people across ages. The authors ran a second PCR of about 6 to 11 cycles using a sample-barcoded 5' primer and a J-beta primer mix. TCRdb recomputed calls from the 5' RACE reads with MiXCR, one row per CDR3 protein. This sample has some 710,000 distinct CDR3 sequences, with about 45% found just once. The sequence came from a man older than 75 in good health. Specimen: blood.

CDR3 DNA sequence: TGCAGTGCTAGCCGGATAACAGATACGCAGTATTTT. Its protein is CSASRITDTQYF. V is TRBV20-1 and J is TRBJ2-3, with unresolved D. Germline lookup yields CDR1 DFQATT and CDR2 SNEGSKA (reference sequence). This CDR3 is 12 amino acids long. V lost 3 bases to trimming and J lost 3 bases, with 7 bases between them.